These 21 T cell receptor beta chains originate from one sample sequenced in a study of STAT3 mutations in large granular lymphocyte leukemia. These receptors are not linked to any known antigen. The study, taken as a whole, reports: Every T-cell large granular lymphocyte leukemia patient had at least one immunodominant TCR beta clonotype.

Here immunoSEQ multiplex PCR was the method, and the copy in TCRdb shows in-frame clones only, minus some. The table has 10,000 to 15,000 clones, about 70% seen once. The sample taken for sequencing was peripheral blood mononuclear cells. Receptors were obtained from a man aged 60 to 69 with T-cell large granular lymphocyte leukemia. Some clones in this sample may be carry-over from other donors' samples.

DNA of the CDR3: TGCGCCAGCAGCTTGGCCCAGACAGCGAACACCGGGGAGCTGTTTTTT. This encodes CASSLAQTANTGELFF. The V gene is TRBV5-1, the J gene TRBJ2-2, with D possibly matching TRBD1 (5 bases). Germline V gene lookup returns CDR1 SGHRS and CDR2 YFSETQ. V lost 0 bases and J lost 0, with 9 bases in between. The CDR3 has 16 amino acids.

This chain links TRBV19 with TRBJ2-3; D not resolved. The CDR3 length is 12 residues. Trimming pared 1 base from V and 6 bases from J, leaving 5 bases between. Germline V lookup: CDR1 LNHDA, CDR2 SQIVND (reference sequence). The DNA for the CDR3 is TGTGCCAGTAGTATAGTGGGGGATACGCAGTATTTT. It specifies CASSIVGDTQYF.

This chain links TRBV28 with TRBJ2-5; 7 nucleotides match TRBD1. Trimming removed 6 bases from V and 6 bases from J; junction bases left unmatched: 10. Germline CDR1 reads MDHEN; CDR2 reads SYDVKM. This CDR3 is built from 14 residues. Here the CDR3 reads CASSPQDRQQTQYF. The CDR3 bases are TGTGCCAGCAGCCCACAGGACAGGCAACAGACCCAGTACTTC.

V is TRBV7-2 and J is TRBJ2-1; 8 nucleotides agree with TRBD1. The ends lost 6 bases at V and 7 bases at J; junction bases unmatched: 5. Germline V lookup: CDR1 SGHTA, CDR2 FQGNSA. The CDR3 is 13 amino acids. In nucleotides, the CDR3 is TGTGCCAGCAGTTTTACAGGGGGGAATGAGCAGTTCTTC. As protein: CASSFTGGNEQFF.

V gene TRBV11-2 combines with J gene TRBJ1-5, with D unclear. The germline V gene has CDR1 SGHAT and CDR2 FQNNGV. The germline V and J ends were trimmed by 3 bases and 0 bases, with 3 bases remaining between them. The CDR3 is made up of 13 amino acids. CDR3 in amino acids: CASSFDSNQPQHF. In DNA form, the CDR3 reads TGTGCCAGCAGCTTTGATAGCAATCAGCCCCAGCATTTT.

The chain couples TRBV10-3 to TRBJ1-2; a possible D gene is TRBD1 (6 bases). Germline V gene lookup returns CDR1 ENHRY and CDR2 SYGVKD. V was shortened by 3 bases and J by 6 bases, with 17 bases between the two germline ends. The CDR3 has 15 residues. CDR3 amino acids: CAISEGGPRGDGYTF. Here the CDR3 DNA reads TGTGCCATCAGTGAAGGGGGGCCAAGGGGAGATGGCTACACCTTC.

The chain recombines TRBV5-1 with TRBJ2-1; 8 nucleotides line up with TRBD2. The length of the CDR3 is 14 residues. Germline V gene lookup returns CDR1 SGHRS and CDR2 YFSETQ. V shed 4 bases and J 4 bases; nucleotides not matched to a gene: 4. This CDR3 reads CASSLLAEYNEQFF. The CDR3 nucleotides are TGCGCCAGCAGCCTACTAGCGGAGTACAATGAGCAGTTCTTC.

The rearrangement joins TRBV6-1 to TRBJ1-4, with D tentatively TRBD1 (5 bases). CDR3 length: 16 amino acids. The V and J ends lost 0 bases and 2 bases respectively, with 10 bases between them. The V gene's germline CDR1 is MNHNS and CDR2 SASEGT. CDR3 amino acids: CASSEALGGTNEKLFF. The CDR3 nucleotides read TGTGCCAGCAGTGAAGCGCTGGGGGGGACTAATGAAAAACTGTTTTTT.

The chain uses TRBV28 and TRBJ2-7; possible D gene TRBD1, 6 bases. Trimming took 2 bases from V and 5 from J, leaving 16 bases between them. The V gene's germline CDR1 is MDHEN and CDR2 SYDVKM. The CDR3 runs to 15 residues. The CDR3 sequence: CASSLTGWLWNEQYF. The CDR3 region has the DNA TGTGCCAGCAGTTTAACAGGGTGGCTTTGGAACGAGCAGTACTTC.

The rearrangement uses TRBV19 and TRBJ2-7; possibly TRBD1 for D (5 bases). Between the trimmed V and J ends, which lost 4 bases and 4 bases, there was a span of 14 bases. The CDR3 length is 14 residues. The germline V gene has CDR1 LNHDA and CDR2 SQIVND (reference sequence). The CDR3 bases are TGTGCCAGTAGTACAGGGATGGGTGGTTACGAGCAGTACTTC. Protein: CASSTGMGGYEQYF.

A few counts support this clone. The chain couples TRBV9 to TRBJ2-2; TRBD1 matches 10 bases. CDR1 and CDR2 from the germline V gene are SGDLS and YYNGEE. J was trimmed by 7 bases and V by 6 bases; bases with no gene match: 9. This CDR3 comprises 15 residues. The CDR3 DNA reads TGTGCCAGCACCCGGACAGGGGGGTTGGTCGGGGAGCTGTTTTTT. Its protein is CASTRTGGLVGELFF.

Turning to this clone: The junction and the germline gene differ at one end; a read error may be behind it. V gene TRBV7-9 combines with J gene TRBJ2-1; 8 bases agree with TRBD2. Germline assignment: CDR1 SEHNR and CDR2 FQNEAQ (reference sequence). This CDR3 is 15 amino acids long. In DNA, the CDR3 is TGCGCCAGCAGCAAACGGGGGGGAACCACCGGTGAGCAGTTCTTC. Protein product: CASSKRGGTTGEQFF.

This clone showed up just once. The J gene is TRBJ2-7, the V gene TRBV27, with D maybe TRBD2 (6 bases). Trimming took 3 bases from V and 2 from J, leaving 14 bases between them. This CDR3 is 15 amino acids long. The germline V gene encodes CDR1 MNHEY and CDR2 SMNVEV (reference sequence). The CDR3, as DNA: TGTGCCAGCAGTTTTAAGGTGGAGGGAACCTACGAGCAGTACTTC. This codes for CASSFKVEGTYEQYF.

The chain combines TRBV29-1 with TRBJ2-2; tentatively, D is TRBD2 (6 bases). With 5 bases removed from V and 4 bases from J, the gap between germline ends came to 20 bases. The CDR3 contains 16 residues. Germline V gene lookup returns CDR1 SQVTM and CDR2 ANQGSEA. CDR3 protein: CSVISTRGRTTGELFF. CDR3 DNA sequence: TGCAGCGTTATTTCTACTCGGGGGAGAACCACCGGGGAGCTGTTTTTT.

The genes are TRBV9 and TRBJ2-7; D may be TRBD2 (5 bases). Trimming took off 0 bases at V and 2 bases at J, with 12 bases between the two ends. In germline, CDR1 is SGDLS, CDR2 YYNGEE. CDR3 size: 15 residues. The CDR3 coding sequence is TGTGCCAGCAGCGTAGATGAGGGATACCCCTACGAGCAGTACTTC. Its protein product is CASSVDEGYPYEQYF.

The chain recombines TRBV19 with TRBJ2-2; 9 nucleotides line up with TRBD2. Per the germline V gene, CDR1 is LNHDA and CDR2 is SQIVND (reference sequence). V trimming: 1 base; J trimming: 9 bases; junction bases outside the gene matches: 9. The CDR3 length is 16 residues. The CDR3 sequence: CASSIVLAGPSRELFF. In DNA form, the CDR3 reads TGTGCCAGTAGTATAGTACTAGCGGGCCCCTCCAGGGAGCTGTTTTTT. Variable domain in full (rest from reference TRBV19 and TRBJ2-2): DGGITQSPKYLFRKEGQNVTLSCEQNLNHDAMYWYRQDPGQGLRLIYYSQIVNDFQKGDIAEGYSVSREKKESFPLTVTSAQKNPTAFYLCASSIVLAGPSRELFFGEGSRLTVL.

This rearrangement joins TRBV5-1 to TRBJ1-2; no clear D. V shed 0 bases and J shed 8 bases, with 8 bases lying between them. Germline CDR1 and CDR2: SGHRS and YFSETQ. This CDR3 region has 12 residues. CDR3: CASSLAREGYTF. CDR3 sequence (DNA): TGCGCCAGCAGCTTGGCACGCGAAGGCTACACCTTC.

V usage is TRBV27 and J usage is TRBJ2-5; 14 nucleotides align to TRBD2. The length of the CDR3 is 15 residues. V was pared by 7 bases and J by 7 bases, with 8 bases of the junction left unmatched. Germline-derived CDR1 and CDR2 are MNHEY and SMNVEV (reference sequence). CDR3 protein: CASTAGLAGVGTQYF. The CDR3 region has the DNA TGTGCCAGCACCGCGGGACTAGCGGGAGTGGGGACCCAGTACTTC.

The chain links TRBV2 to TRBJ2-3; 8 positions agree with TRBD2. This CDR3 has 15 residues. V dropped 10 bases and J dropped 3; count of bases not matched to a gene: 12. Per germline, CDR1 SNHLY and CDR2 FYNNEI. The CDR3 here is CANQYGTSLTDTQYF. DNA of the CDR3: TGTGCCAACCAATACGGGACTAGTCTAACAGATACGCAGTATTTT. Filled out from reference TRBV2 and TRBJ2-3, the complete variable domain reads EPEVTQTPSHQVTQMGQEVILRCVPISNHLYFYWYRQILGQKVEFLVSFYNNEISEKSEIFDDQFSVERPDGSNFTLKIRSTKLEDSAMYFCANQYGTSLTDTQYFGPGTRLTVL.

This clone was recorded only once. The chain couples TRBV29-1 to TRBJ1-5; tentative D call: TRBD1 (5 bases). V lost 4 bases and J lost 0, with 16 bases in between. CDR1 and CDR2 from the germline V gene are SQVTM and ANQGSEA. This CDR3 spans 16 amino acids. The CDR3 nucleotides are TGCAGCGTTGCAGGGTTCGGGGGGTATAGCAATCAGCCCCAGCATTTT. This sequence encodes CSVAGFGGYSNQPQHF.

The chain joins TRBV11-2 to TRBJ2-7, with unresolved D. The CDR3 contains 12 residues. Trimming removed 6 bases from V and 6 bases from J, with 12 bases in between. Germline CDR1 reads SGHAT; CDR2 reads FQNNGV. CDR3 coding DNA: TGTGCCAGCAGTATGGAACACCGCGAGCAGTACTTC. This encodes CASSMEHREQYF.